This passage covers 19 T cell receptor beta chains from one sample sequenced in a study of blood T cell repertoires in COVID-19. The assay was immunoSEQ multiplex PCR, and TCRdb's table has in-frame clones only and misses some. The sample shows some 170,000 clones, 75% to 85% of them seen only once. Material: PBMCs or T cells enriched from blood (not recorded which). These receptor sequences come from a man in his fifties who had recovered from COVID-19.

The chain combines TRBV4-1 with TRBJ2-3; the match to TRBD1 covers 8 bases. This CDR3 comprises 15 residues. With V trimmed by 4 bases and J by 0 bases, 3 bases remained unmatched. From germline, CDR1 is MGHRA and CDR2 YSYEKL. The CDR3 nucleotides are TGCGCCAGCAGCCCTTGGACAGGGAGCACAGATACGCAGTATTTT. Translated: CASSPWTGSTDTQYF.

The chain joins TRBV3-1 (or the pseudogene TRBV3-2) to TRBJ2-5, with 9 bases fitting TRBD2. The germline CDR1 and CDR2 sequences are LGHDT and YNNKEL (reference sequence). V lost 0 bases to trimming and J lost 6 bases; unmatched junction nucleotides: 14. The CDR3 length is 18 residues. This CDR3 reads CASSQDPAAGGFRKTQYF. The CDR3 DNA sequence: TGTGCCAGCAGCCAAGATCCGGCGGCGGGGGGGTTCCGAAAGACCCAGTACTTC.

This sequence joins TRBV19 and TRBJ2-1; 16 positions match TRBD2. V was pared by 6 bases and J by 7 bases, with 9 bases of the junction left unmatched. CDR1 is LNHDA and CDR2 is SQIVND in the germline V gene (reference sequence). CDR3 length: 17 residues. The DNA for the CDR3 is TGTGCCAGTAGCCTCCAACCGGGACTAGCGGGGGGGAATGAGCAGTTCTTC. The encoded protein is CASSLQPGLAGGNEQFF. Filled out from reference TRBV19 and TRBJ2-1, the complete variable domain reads DGGITQSPKYLFRKEGQNVTLSCEQNLNHDAMYWYRQDPGQGLRLIYYSQIVNDFQKGDIAEGYSVSREKKESFPLTVTSAQKNPTAFYLCASSLQPGLAGGNEQFFGPGTRLTVL.

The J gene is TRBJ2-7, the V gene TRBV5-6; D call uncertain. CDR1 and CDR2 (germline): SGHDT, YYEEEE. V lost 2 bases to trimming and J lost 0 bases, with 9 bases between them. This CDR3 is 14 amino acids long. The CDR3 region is CASSLVGRSYEQYF. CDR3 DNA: TGTGCCAGCAGCTTAGTTGGCCGCTCCTACGAGCAGTACTTC.

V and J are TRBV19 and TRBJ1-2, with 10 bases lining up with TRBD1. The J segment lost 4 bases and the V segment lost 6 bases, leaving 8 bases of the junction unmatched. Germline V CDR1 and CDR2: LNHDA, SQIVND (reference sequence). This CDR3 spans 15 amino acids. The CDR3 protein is CASSAGTGVFYGYTF. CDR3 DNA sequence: TGTGCCAGTAGCGCCGGGACAGGGGTGTTCTATGGCTACACCTTC.

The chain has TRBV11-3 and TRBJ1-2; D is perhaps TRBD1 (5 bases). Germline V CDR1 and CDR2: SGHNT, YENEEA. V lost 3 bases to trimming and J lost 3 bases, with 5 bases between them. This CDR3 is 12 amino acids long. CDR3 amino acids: CASSLTDYGYTF. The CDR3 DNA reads TGTGCCAGCAGCTTGACAGACTATGGCTACACCTTC.

The CDR3 nucleotides read TGTGCCAGCAGTTACATAGCGGGGGGGCCGAATGAGCAGTTCTTC. Translated, it gives CASSYIAGGPNEQFF. The chain carries TRBV6-5 and TRBJ2-1, with 11 nucleotides matching TRBD2. The CDR3 is 15 residues long. V gave up 2 bases and J gave up 7 bases; unmatched junction bases: 4. In germline, CDR1 is MNHEY, CDR2 SVGAGI.

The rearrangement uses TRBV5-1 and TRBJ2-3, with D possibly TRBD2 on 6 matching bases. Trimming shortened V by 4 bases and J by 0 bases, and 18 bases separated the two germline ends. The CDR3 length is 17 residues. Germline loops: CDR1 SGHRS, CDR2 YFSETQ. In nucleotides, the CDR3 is TGCGCCAGCAGCCGAGGTAGAGGGACTTCAAGCACAGATACGCAGTATTTT. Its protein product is CASSRGRGTSSTDTQYF.

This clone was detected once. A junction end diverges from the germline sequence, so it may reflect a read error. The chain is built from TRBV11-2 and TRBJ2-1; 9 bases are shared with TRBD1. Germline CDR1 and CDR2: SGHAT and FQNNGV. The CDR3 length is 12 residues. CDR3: CASSLGTGEPFF. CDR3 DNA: TGTGCCAGCAGCTTAGGGACAGGGGAGCCGTTCTTC.

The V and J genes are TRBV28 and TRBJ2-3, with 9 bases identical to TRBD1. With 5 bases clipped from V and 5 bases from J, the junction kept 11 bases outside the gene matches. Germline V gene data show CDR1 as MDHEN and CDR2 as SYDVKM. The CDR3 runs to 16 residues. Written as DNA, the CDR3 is TGTGCCAGCAGTCCGGGACAGGGCTGGTTCGGAGATACGCAGTATTTT. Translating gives CASSPGQGWFGDTQYF.

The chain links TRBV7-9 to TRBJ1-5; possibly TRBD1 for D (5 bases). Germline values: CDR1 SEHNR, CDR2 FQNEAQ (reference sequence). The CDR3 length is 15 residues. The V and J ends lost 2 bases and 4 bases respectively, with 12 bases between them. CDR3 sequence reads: CASSLSSTANQPQHF. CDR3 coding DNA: TGTGCCAGCAGCTTATCCTCGACAGCTAATCAGCCCCAGCATTTT.

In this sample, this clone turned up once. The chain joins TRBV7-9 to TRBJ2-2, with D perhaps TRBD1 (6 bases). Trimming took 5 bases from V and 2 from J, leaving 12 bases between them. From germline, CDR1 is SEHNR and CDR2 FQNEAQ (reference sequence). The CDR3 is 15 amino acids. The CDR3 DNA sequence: TGTGCCAGCAGCATCGGACAGACCAACACCGGGGAGCTGTTTTTT. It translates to CASSIGQTNTGELFF.

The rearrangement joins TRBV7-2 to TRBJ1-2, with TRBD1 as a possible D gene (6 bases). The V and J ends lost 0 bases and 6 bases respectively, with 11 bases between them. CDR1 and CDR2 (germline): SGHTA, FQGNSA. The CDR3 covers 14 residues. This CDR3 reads CASSLATQGNGYTF. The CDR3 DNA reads TGTGCCAGCAGCTTAGCGACACAGGGCAATGGCTACACCTTC.

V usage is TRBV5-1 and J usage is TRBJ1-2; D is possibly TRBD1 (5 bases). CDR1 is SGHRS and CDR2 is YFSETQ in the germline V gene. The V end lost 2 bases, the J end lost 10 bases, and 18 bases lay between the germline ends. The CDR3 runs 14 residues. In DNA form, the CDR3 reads TGCGCCAGCAGCTTTGGGGACGCCGGGGGAGACTACACCTTC. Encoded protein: CASSFGDAGGDYTF.

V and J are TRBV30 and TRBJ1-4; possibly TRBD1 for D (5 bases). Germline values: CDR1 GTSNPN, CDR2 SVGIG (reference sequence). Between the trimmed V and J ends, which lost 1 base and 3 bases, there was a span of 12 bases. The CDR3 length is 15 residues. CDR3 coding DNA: TGTGCCTGGAGTGCTGTGGGGCGGTCTAATGAAAAACTGTTTTTT. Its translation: CAWSAVGRSNEKLFF.

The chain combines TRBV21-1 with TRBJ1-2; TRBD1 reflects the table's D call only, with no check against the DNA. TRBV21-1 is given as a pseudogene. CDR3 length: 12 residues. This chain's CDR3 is CASTGESYGYTF. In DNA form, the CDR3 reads TGTGCCAGTACAGGGGAAAGCTATGGCTACACCTTC.

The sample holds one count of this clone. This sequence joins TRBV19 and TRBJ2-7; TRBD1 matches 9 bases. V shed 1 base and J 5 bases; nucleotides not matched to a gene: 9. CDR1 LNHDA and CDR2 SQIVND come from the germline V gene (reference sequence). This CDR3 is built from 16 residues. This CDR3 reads CASSIVGTGGRDEQYF. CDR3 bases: TGTGCCAGTAGTATAGTAGGAACAGGGGGCCGCGACGAGCAGTACTTC. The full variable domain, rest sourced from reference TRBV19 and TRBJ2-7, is DGGITQSPKYLFRKEGQNVTLSCEQNLNHDAMYWYRQDPGQGLRLIYYSQIVNDFQKGDIAEGYSVSREKKESFPLTVTSAQKNPTAFYLCASSIVGTGGRDEQYFGPGTRLTVT.

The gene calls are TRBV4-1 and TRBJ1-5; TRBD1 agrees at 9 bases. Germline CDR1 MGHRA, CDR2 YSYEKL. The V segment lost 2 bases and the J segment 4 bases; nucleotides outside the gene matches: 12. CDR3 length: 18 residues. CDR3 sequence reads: CASSQFLQGAQLNQPQHF. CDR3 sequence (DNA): TGCGCCAGCAGCCAATTTTTACAGGGGGCCCAGTTAAATCAGCCCCAGCATTTT.

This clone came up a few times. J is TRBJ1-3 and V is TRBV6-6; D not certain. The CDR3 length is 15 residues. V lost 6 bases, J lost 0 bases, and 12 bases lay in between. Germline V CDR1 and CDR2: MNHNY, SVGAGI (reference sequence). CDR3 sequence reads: CASRVTEGSGNTIYF. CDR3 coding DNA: TGTGCCAGCAGAGTTACAGAGGGCTCTGGAAACACCATATATTTT.